Listed here are 9 T cell receptor beta chains from one sample, sequenced in a study of blood T cell repertoires in COVID-19. Clones were read by immunoSEQ multiplex PCR, and TCRdb kept only the in-frame ones, dropping some. The sample includes some 50,000 clones, approximately 80% seen only once; the top ten take around 19%. Sequenced material: peripheral blood. These receptors were collected from a human donor with active or convalescent COVID-19. The donor label of this sample is uncertain.

The rearrangement joins TRBV5-8 to TRBJ2-7, with D maybe TRBD2 (7 bases). Trimming took off 2 bases at V and 1 base at J, with 10 bases between the two ends. The CDR3 loop spans 14 amino acids. CDR1 and CDR2 (germline): SGHTS, YDEGEE. The CDR3 region has the DNA TGTGCCAGCAGCTTACAGGGAGGGTCCTACGAGCAGTACTTC. Translated: CASSLQGGSYEQYF.

The chain is built from TRBV18 and TRBJ1-6, with D perhaps TRBD1 (5 bases). V shed 5 bases and J shed 10 bases, with 18 bases lying between them. Germline CDR1 reads KGHSH; CDR2 reads LQKENI. The CDR3 runs to 15 residues. CDR3 loop: CASSSSGPPNSPLHF. The DNA of the CDR3 is TGTGCCAGCTCAAGTTCAGGGCCCCCGAACTCACCCCTCCACTTT.

CDR3 in amino acids: CASSRFGQNNQPQHF. CDR3 DNA: TGTGCCAGTAGTCGCTTCGGACAGAACAATCAGCCCCAGCATTTT. The chain links TRBV19 to TRBJ1-5; perhaps TRBD1 as D (6 bases). This CDR3 contains 15 residues. The germline V and J ends were trimmed by 5 bases and 3 bases, with 14 bases remaining between them. CDR1 is LNHDA and CDR2 is SQIVND in the germline V gene (reference sequence).

J is TRBJ2-3 and V is TRBV7-9; D is undetermined. This CDR3 contains 14 residues. Germline V gene lookup returns CDR1 SEHNR and CDR2 FQNEAQ (reference sequence). Trimming removed 4 bases from V and 0 bases from J, with 8 bases in between. Here the CDR3 DNA reads TGTGCCAGCAGCTCTACGCCTAGCACAGATACGCAGTATTTT. Protein: CASSSTPSTDTQYF.

This chain connects TRBV9 to TRBJ2-5; TRBD1 aligns across 11 bases. After removal of 0 bases from V and 6 bases from J, the junction contained 7 bases not matched to a gene. Germline V lookup: CDR1 SGDLS, CDR2 YYNGEE. The CDR3 is 16 amino acids. The CDR3 nucleotides are TGTGCCAGCAGCGTAGATCCGGGACAGGGGGTGCAGACCCAGTACTTC. Protein product: CASSVDPGQGVQTQYF.

This clone was observed a single time. The rearrangement links TRBV9 to TRBJ2-2; 7 nucleotides line up with TRBD1. With V trimmed by 4 bases and J by 3 bases, 15 bases remained unmatched. The CDR3 length is 18 residues. Per germline, CDR1 SGDLS and CDR2 YYNGEE. The CDR3 here is CASSNDRRQGRYTGELFF. CDR3 bases: TGTGCCAGCAGCAACGACCGAAGACAGGGTCGGTACACCGGGGAGCTGTTTTTT.

The chain recombines TRBV7-3 with TRBJ2-3; D gene ambiguous. CDR1 is SGHTA, CDR2 FQGTGA, per germline. Trimming left V 2 bases short and J 2 bases short, with 8 bases between. The CDR3 sequence is 14 residues long. This chain's CDR3 is CASSLDPVTDTQYF. As DNA, the CDR3 is TGTGCCAGCAGCTTAGATCCGGTCACAGATACGCAGTATTTT.

This rearrangement joins TRBV30 to TRBJ1-1; D call uncertain. Trimming pared 2 bases from V and 4 bases from J, leaving 8 bases between. Germline loops: CDR1 GTSNPN, CDR2 SVGIG (reference sequence). This CDR3 has 12 amino acids. The CDR3 coding sequence is TGTGCCTGGAGTCCCCATCCCACTGAAGCTTTCTTT. This gives the protein CAWSPHPTEAFF.

The genes are TRBV6-6 and TRBJ2-1, with TRBD2 as a possible D gene (6 bases). Germline V gene sequence: CDR1 MNHNY, CDR2 SVGAGI (reference sequence). V was pared by 2 bases and J by 6 bases, with 11 bases between. The CDR3 totals 14 residues. CDR3 sequence (DNA): TGTGCCAGCAGTTACGGGACTCAAAGCAATGAGCAGTTCTTC. Translating gives CASSYGTQSNEQFF.